This T cell receptor beta chain was captured in a study of cytomegalovirus exposure and HLA in healthy donors. V was pared by 6 bases and J by 3 bases, with 21 bases between. CDR3 length: 16 amino acids. Per germline, CDR1 SGHRS and CDR2 YFSETQ. Study-wide results and caveats: Being indistinguishable, some V segments were excluded, TRBV6-2 and TRBV6-3 among them. Within the data, a cluster of highly shared sequence variants was likely a sequencing artifact. A later look showed TCR association rates differing by HLA locus, highest for DRB1 and lowest for HLA-C. As a later analysis showed, several of the most significant clusters appeared to be linked to common viral pathogens.

PCR was performed using 60 Vbeta and 13 Jbeta primers. Here immunoSEQ multiplex PCR was the method, and the copy in TCRdb shows in-frame clones only, minus some. Among around 180,000 clones listed, around 86% were seen once. A remark on this clone: As yet, its antigen is unknown.

The V call is TRBV5-1, the J call TRBJ2-5; TRBD2 is a possible D gene (6 bases). This receptor was taken from a young woman in good health and CMV-seronegative. Sequenced: PBMCs. CDR3 bases: TGCGCCAGCACCAAGGGATCGGAGGGAAGGAAAGAGACCCAGTACTTC. Its translation: CASTKGSEGRKETQYF.